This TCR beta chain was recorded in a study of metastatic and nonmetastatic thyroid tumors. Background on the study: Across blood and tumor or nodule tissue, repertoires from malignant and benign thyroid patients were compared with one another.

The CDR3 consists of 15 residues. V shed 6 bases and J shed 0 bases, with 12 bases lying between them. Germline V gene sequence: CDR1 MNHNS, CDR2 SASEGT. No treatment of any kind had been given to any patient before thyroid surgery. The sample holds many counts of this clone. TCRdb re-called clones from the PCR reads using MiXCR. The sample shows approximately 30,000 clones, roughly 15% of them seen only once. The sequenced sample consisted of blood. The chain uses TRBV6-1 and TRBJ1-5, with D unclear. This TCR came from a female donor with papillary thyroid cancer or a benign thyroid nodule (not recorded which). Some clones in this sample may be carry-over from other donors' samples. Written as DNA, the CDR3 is TGTGCCAGCAGATACGACGGTAATAGCAATCAGCCCCAGCATTTT. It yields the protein CASRYDGNSNQPQHF.